These 21 T cell receptor beta chains share one sample of origin, sequenced in a study of blood T cell repertoires in COVID-19. Only in-frame clones appear in the TCRdb table, and some are missing; sequencing was by immunoSEQ multiplex PCR. The table shows 300,000 to 400,000 clones, with roughly 87% occurring only once. Input material: PBMCs or T cells enriched from blood (not recorded which). The receptors derive from a woman in her 30s who had recovered from COVID-19.

The rearrangement uses TRBV28 and TRBJ2-2; 7 bases agree with TRBD1. The V and J ends lost 3 bases and 1 base, in that order; junction bases with no gene match: 2. The CDR3 extends over 15 amino acids. Germline CDR1 is MDHEN and CDR2 is SYDVKM. The CDR3 nucleotides read TGTGCCAGCAGTTTGCGGACAGGGAACACCGGGGAGCTGTTTTTT. It yields the protein CASSLRTGNTGELFF.

The rearrangement joins TRBV5-1 to TRBJ1-6; 8 positions match TRBD1. Germline assignment: CDR1 SGHRS and CDR2 YFSETQ. J gave up 5 bases and V 4 bases, and 8 bases lay outside the gene matches. This CDR3 comprises 16 residues. CDR3 nucleotide sequence: TGCGCCAGCAGCAGATGGACAGGGACCAATAATTCACCCCTCCACTTT. It yields the protein CASSRWTGTNNSPLHF.

This clone was recorded once. The rearrangement links TRBV12-3 or TRBV12-4 to TRBJ1-6; possibly TRBD1 for D (6 bases). V was trimmed by 4 bases and J by 10 bases, leaving 11 bases between them. This CDR3 is 13 amino acids long. CDR3 sequence (DNA): TGTGCCAGCAGTTCTTACAGGGAGTCACCCCTCCACTTT. This gives the protein CASSSYRESPLHF.

The chain employs TRBV3-1 (or the pseudogene TRBV3-2) and TRBJ2-7; the match to TRBD1 covers 11 bases. CDR3 length: 14 residues. V lost 3 bases and J lost 9; bases outside the gene matches: 7. CDR1 and CDR2 from the germline V gene are LGHDT and YNNKEL (reference sequence). As DNA, the CDR3 is TGTGCCAGCAGCCAGGGACAGGGGGTCAGGGGGCAGTACTTC. Its protein is CASSQGQGVRGQYF.

The V gene is TRBV5-1, the J gene TRBJ2-1; possible D gene TRBD2, 6 bases. With 1 base removed from V and 9 bases from J, the gap between germline ends came to 17 bases. Germline CDR1 reads SGHRS; CDR2 reads YFSETQ. CDR3 length: 15 residues. CDR3 loop: CASSLMGGSFAEQFF. CDR3 coding DNA: TGCGCCAGCAGCTTGATGGGGGGATCCTTTGCTGAGCAGTTCTTC.

The chain combines TRBV7-6 with TRBJ2-5; TRBD1 is a possible D gene (6 bases). Germline V lookup: CDR1 SGHVS, CDR2 FNYEAQ. This CDR3 has 17 amino acids. The V gene lost 2 bases and the J gene lost 2 bases, with 18 bases spanning the gap. The DNA of the CDR3 is TGTGCCAGCAGCTTAATGGGGCAGGGGTTGAGGCAAGAGACCCAGTACTTC. It is translated as CASSLMGQGLRQETQYF.

This chain uses TRBV19 with TRBJ1-2; D possibly corresponds to TRBD1 (5 bases). V lost 5 bases and J 4 bases, leaving 23 bases between the germline ends. The CDR3 is 17 residues long. The germline V gene has CDR1 LNHDA and CDR2 SQIVND (reference sequence). CDR3 bases: TGTGCCAGTAGTGTCGGGACTTCTAATCTCGGGGGCTATGGCTACACCTTC. It translates to CASSVGTSNLGGYGYTF. The whole variable domain, filled in from reference TRBV19 and TRBJ1-2, reads DGGITQSPKYLFRKEGQNVTLSCEQNLNHDAMYWYRQDPGQGLRLIYYSQIVNDFQKGDIAEGYSVSREKKESFPLTVTSAQKNPTAFYLCASSVGTSNLGGYGYTFGSGTRLTVV.

V is TRBV2 and J is TRBJ1-5; D not resolved. CDR1 and CDR2 from the germline V gene are SNHLY and FYNNEI. The V end was cut by 1 base, the J end by 11 bases, with 12 bases between. CDR3 length equals 13 residues. CDR3 in amino acids: CASSEEKPGAQHF. The CDR3, as DNA: TGTGCCAGCAGTGAAGAGAAACCCGGGGCCCAGCATTTT.

The chain employs TRBV19 and TRBJ2-7; 8 bases fit TRBD1. The CDR3 is 15 amino acids. Germline CDR1 reads LNHDA; CDR2 reads SQIVND (reference sequence). V trimming: 5 bases; J trimming: 4 bases; junction bases outside the gene matches: 10. The CDR3 loop reads CASSRNRGTDYEQYF. The CDR3 nucleotides are TGTGCCAGTAGTCGAAACAGGGGGACCGATTACGAGCAGTACTTC.

This clone appeared once. V usage is TRBV11-1 and J usage is TRBJ1-6, with D unresolved. Germline CDR1 SGHAT, CDR2 FQDESV (reference sequence). This CDR3 is built from 13 residues. Between the trimmed V and J ends, which lost 3 bases and 9 bases, there was a span of 9 bases. The chain's CDR3 is CASSLGRGSPLHF. The DNA for the CDR3 is TGTGCCAGCAGCTTGGGGAGAGGTTCACCCCTCCACTTT.

The chain couples TRBV11-3 to TRBJ1-1; 7 nucleotides match TRBD1. The germline gives CDR1 SGHNT, CDR2 YENEEA. V was pared by 5 bases and J by 6 bases, with 6 bases of the junction left unmatched. The CDR3 runs 13 residues. The CDR3 DNA reads TGTGCCAGCAGCCCAGACAGGGACTCTGAAGCTTTCTTT. Translation gives CASSPDRDSEAFF.

The chain joins TRBV28 to TRBJ1-5; 8 positions match TRBD1. The J segment lost 7 bases and the V segment lost 1 base, leaving 9 bases of the junction unmatched. Germline assignment: CDR1 MDHEN and CDR2 SYDVKM. The CDR3 is 16 amino acids. CDR3 coding DNA: TGTGCCAGCAGTTTATTTACAAGGACAGGGATCCAGCCCCAGCATTTT. Translated, it gives CASSLFTRTGIQPQHF. The complete variable domain, with remaining parts taken from reference TRBV28 and TRBJ1-5, reads DVKVTQSSRYLVKRTGEKVFLECVQDMDHENMFWYRQDPGLGLRLIYFSYDVKMKEKGDIPEGYSVSREKKERFSLILESASTNQTSMYLCASSLFTRTGIQPQHFGDGTRLSIL.

The V and J genes are TRBV5-6 and TRBJ1-2; D is ambiguous. This CDR3 has 15 residues. V lost 4 bases and J 3 bases, leaving 16 bases between the germline ends. In germline, CDR1 is SGHDT, CDR2 YYEEEE. CDR3 DNA: TGTGCCAGCAGCCGTGCATCCCGCGGGGACTATGGCTACACCTTC. It codes for CASSRASRGDYGYTF. Looking up the rest from reference TRBV5-6 and TRBJ1-2 gives the full variable domain: DAGVTQSPTHLIKTRGQQVTLRCSPKSGHDTVSWYQQALGQGPQFIFQYYEEEERQRGNFPDRFSGHQFPNYSSELNVNALLLGDSALYLCASSRASRGDYGYTFGSGTRLTVV.

The chain carries TRBV5-5 and TRBJ1-1; D gene ambiguous. The CDR3 extends over 14 amino acids. CDR1 and CDR2 from the germline V gene are SGHKS and YYEKEE (reference sequence). Between the trimmed V and J ends, which lost 4 bases and 3 bases, there was a span of 13 bases. The CDR3 DNA is TGTGCCAGCAGCCCTGGGAGGTGGGACACTGAAGCTTTCTTT. It encodes CASSPGRWDTEAFF.

This chain uses TRBV21-1 with TRBJ2-7; no check of the table's D call, TRBD1, against the DNA was made. TRBV21-1 is deemed a pseudogene. The CDR3 sequence is 15 residues long. CDR3 nucleotides: TGTGCCAGCAGCCTCAAGGCAGGGGGCGCGTACGAGCAGTACTTC. Protein product: CASSLKAGGAYEQYF.

The J gene is TRBJ2-1, the V gene TRBV11-2, with 7 bases identical to TRBD2. The trim removed 1 base at V and 4 bases at J, leaving 10 bases unmatched. The CDR3 loop spans 17 amino acids. From germline, CDR1 is SGHAT and CDR2 FQNNGV. The DNA of the CDR3 is TGTGCCAGCAGCTTAGTGCGCGGGCGGGGGTCGTACAATGAGCAGTTCTTC. Amino acids: CASSLVRGRGSYNEQFF.

A single count supports this clone. The chain uses TRBV4-1 and TRBJ1-3, with a possible D match to TRBD1 (6 bases). Germline V gene data show CDR1 as MGHRA and CDR2 as YSYEKL. The V end lost 4 bases, the J end lost 8 bases, and 18 bases lay between the germline ends. There are 15 residues in the CDR3. The CDR3 DNA sequence: TGCGCCAGCAGCCTCGACGGCAGGGGATGGGACACCATATATTTT. Translating it yields CASSLDGRGWDTIYF.

The chain has TRBV9 and TRBJ2-3; possibly TRBD2 for D (5 bases). Trimming removed 7 bases at V and 6 bases at J, with 9 bases between. Per germline, CDR1 SGDLS and CDR2 YYNGEE. The CDR3 has 11 amino acids. The CDR3 DNA reads as TGTGCCAGCTCAAGGGAGGATACGCAGTATTTT. This translates into CASSREDTQYF.

J is TRBJ1-2 and V is TRBV6-1; 10 bases match TRBD1. CDR1 and CDR2 from the germline V gene are MNHNS and SASEGT. The CDR3 is made up of 15 amino acids. V dropped 2 bases and J dropped 4; count of bases not matched to a gene: 4. The CDR3 bases are TGTGCCAGCAGTGAATTTGGACAGGGGGGCTATGGCTACACCTTC. Translation gives CASSEFGQGGYGYTF.

This chain joins TRBV15 and TRBJ2-5; D not certain. Germline CDR1 and CDR2: LNHNV and YYDKDF (reference sequence). The length of the CDR3 is 13 residues. Deletions cut 3 bases from V and 0 bases from J, with 5 bases between. CDR3 DNA sequence: TGTGCCACCAGCAGCCCGTACCAAGAGACCCAGTACTTC. It is translated as CATSSPYQETQYF.

The V and J genes are TRBV18 and TRBJ2-2, with 11 bases fitting TRBD1. The V gene's germline CDR1 is KGHSH and CDR2 LQKENI. There are 16 residues in the CDR3. The J segment lost 4 bases and the V segment lost 8 bases, leaving 9 bases of the junction unmatched. CDR3 nucleotide sequence: TGTGCCAGCGTCCAAACCGGGACAGGGGGCACCGGGGAGCTGTTTTTT. Translation gives CASVQTGTGGTGELFF.